This T cell receptor (beta chain) was captured by sequencing in a study of blood T cell repertoires in COVID-19 (dated by TCRdb to about 2020). Broadly, across the study: Samples from collaborators originated in the United States, Italy and Spain and spanned both the acute and convalescent phases of COVID-19. Subjects who had been exposed to COVID-19, were actively infected with it, or had recovered from it provided the deeply sampled blood TCRbeta repertoires that made up the dataset. Where HLA class I and class II types were available, the types were taken from metadata supplied by the sample provider, not from assay-based typing. The material from the prospective study consisted of cDNA or gDNA derived from T cells, B-cell-depleted T cells, or PBMCs. A freely available public database, intended as a resource for researchers studying the immune response to SARS-CoV-2, is where the repertoires were released. Nearly every sample came with metadata listing a de-identified subject ID, COVID-19 status, age in years and sex. Samples came from the ongoing ImmuneRACE study (first 160 participants) plus 1,254 subjects from 6 global collaborators. Broader findings and caveats from the paper: Clinical and demographic metadata were provided uncurated, with the amount varying by source and participant.

Whole blood was collected in K2EDTA tubes by collaborating institutions according to the institutions' own protocols. For TCRbeta analysis, collaborators shipped samples in one of three forms: frozen whole blood, isolated PBMCs, or DNA extracted from either of those sample types. TCRbeta CDR3 regions were amplified from genomic DNA by means of the immunoSEQ Assay, a bias-controlled multiplex PCR. Under the source paper's analysis protocol: Nucleated cell counts per sample were estimated from amplification of reference gene primers within the assay. To quantify the absolute abundance of each unique TCRbeta CDR3 rearrangement, sequence reads were collapsed and filtered. For each sample, productive Simpson clonality was calculated as the square root of Simpson's diversity index over productive rearrangements. TCRdb holds this immuneACCESS table with in-frame rearrangements only. Some clones are missing; in checked studies, unresolved V genes explain under half, and the rest has no known cause. Clonal size and the V and J genes are those of that table, whereas D and trimming came from the DNA. The sample data list more than 80,000 clones, and approximately 82% of these were observed just once. Around 7% of the sample is held by the ten biggest clonotypes.

Comments on this clone: Its binding antigen is unknown. Nothing much larger sits one base from this clone, and base qualities are not available.

Reading from cysteine to phenylalanine, the CDR3 counts 19 amino acids. The only DNA kept is the CDR3, 57 bases in frame from the first base. From the germline V gene, CDR1 is SGDLS and CDR2 is YYNGEE. Unmatched junction bases come to 12, with V trimmed by 4 bases and J by 1 base. The sequencing sample was made of peripheral blood. The chain links TRBV9 with TRBJ2-6, with TRBD1 matching 9 junction bases. The receptor's source is a man aged 50 or older with active or convalescent COVID-19. The CDR3 has the sequence CASSPSPGQGFSGANVLTF. Here is the DNA: TGTGCCAGCAGCCCCAGTCCGGGACAGGGTTTTTCTGGGGCCAACGTCCTGACTTTC.